The 19 T cell receptor beta chains below were found in one sample sequenced in a study of blood T cell repertoires in COVID-19. Some clones are missing from TCRdb's copy, which holds only in-frame ones; the method was immunoSEQ multiplex PCR. The sample records about 400,000 clones, about 86% being singletons. Sequenced sample: PBMCs or T cells enriched from blood (not recorded which). The receptors stem from a woman in her fifties or sixties who had recovered from COVID-19.

This chain links TRBV7-9 with TRBJ1-1, with TRBD1 matching over 8 bases. The CDR3 length is 13 residues. Germline V CDR1 and CDR2: SEHNR, FQNEAQ (reference sequence). V shed 7 bases and J 4 bases; nucleotides not matched to a gene: 5. The CDR3 reads CASTGQGATEAFF. The CDR3 nucleotides are TGTGCCAGCACTGGACAGGGAGCCACTGAAGCTTTCTTT.

This sequence joins TRBV5-1 and TRBJ2-1; 8 bases match TRBD2. In germline, CDR1 is SGHRS, CDR2 YFSETQ. J gave up 7 bases and V 0 bases, and 6 bases lay outside the gene matches. CDR3 length: 15 residues. CDR3 sequence reads: CASSLAIGGVNEQFF. The CDR3 DNA reads as TGCGCCAGCAGCTTGGCCATCGGGGGGGTTAATGAGCAGTTCTTC.

Only a few counts were recorded for this clone. J is TRBJ1-3 and V is TRBV2, with 7 bases lining up with TRBD1. The V segment lost 2 bases and the J segment 3 bases; nucleotides outside the gene matches: 7. Per germline, CDR1 SNHLY and CDR2 FYNNEI. There are 16 residues in the CDR3. The DNA for the CDR3 is TGTGCCAGCAGTGAACTGGAGGGGGCTAATGGAAACACCATATATTTT. Its translation: CASSELEGANGNTIYF.

The rearrangement joins TRBV29-1 to TRBJ2-7, with 10 positions matching TRBD1. The V and J ends lost 7 bases and 7 bases, in that order; junction bases with no gene match: 7. Germline loops: CDR1 SQVTM, CDR2 ANQGSEA. This CDR3 comprises 12 residues. CDR3 loop: CSGVTGGREQYF. The CDR3 DNA reads TGCAGCGGGGTGACAGGGGGCCGGGAGCAGTACTTC.

The V call is TRBV6-2 or TRBV6-3, the J call TRBJ2-1, with D unclear. V was trimmed by 6 bases and J by 3 bases, leaving 6 bases between them. The CDR3 runs 12 residues. The germline V gene encodes CDR1 MNHEY and CDR2 SVGEGT. CDR3 region: CASSPYYNEQFF. CDR3 sequence (DNA): TGTGCCAGCAGCCCTTACTACAATGAGCAGTTCTTC.

In nucleotides, the CDR3 is TGCAGTGCTAGTAGTCTAGCGGGGAGACCAGGAGGCTACGAGCAGTACTTC. This sequence encodes CSASSLAGRPGGYEQYF. The chain is built from TRBV20-1 and TRBJ2-7; 9 bases are a match to TRBD2. The CDR3 extends over 17 amino acids. Germline V gene lookup returns CDR1 DFQATT and CDR2 SNEGSKA (reference sequence). The J segment lost 3 bases and the V segment lost 3 bases, leaving 15 bases of the junction unmatched.

In its sample, this clone was seen a few times. The chain uses TRBV20-1 and TRBJ2-1, with TRBD2 matching 9 bases. The length of the CDR3 is 13 residues. With 3 bases clipped from V and 13 bases from J, the junction kept 10 bases outside the gene matches. Germline V gene sequence: CDR1 DFQATT, CDR2 SNEGSKA (reference sequence). The CDR3 sequence is CSASLSSGGFQFF. The CDR3, as DNA: TGCAGTGCTAGTCTGTCGAGCGGGGGGTTCCAGTTCTTC.

The rearrangement uses TRBV5-8 and TRBJ2-1; a possible D gene is TRBD2 (7 bases). CDR1 and CDR2 (germline): SGHTS, YDEGEE. This CDR3 spans 20 amino acids. V was cut by 0 bases and J by 0 bases, with 22 bases left in between. CDR3 sequence (DNA): TGTGCCAGCAGCTTGGCCGTTTTAGGGGGGGCGAAGAGCTCCTACAATGAGCAGTTCTTC. Protein product: CASSLAVLGGAKSSYNEQFF.

Only a few counts were recorded for this clone. The chain recombines TRBV28 with TRBJ2-7; D is unclear. V lost 3 bases, J lost 4 bases, and 4 bases lay in between. Per germline, CDR1 MDHEN and CDR2 SYDVKM. The CDR3 contains 11 residues. The DNA for the CDR3 is TGTGCCAGCAGTTTCAATTACGAGCAGTACTTC. Amino acid sequence: CASSFNYEQYF.

The chain carries TRBV18 and TRBJ1-5; 7 bases are shared with TRBD1. The CDR3 runs 14 residues. The junction had 1 base not matched to a gene; V was cut back by 5 bases and J by 0 bases. The germline V gene encodes CDR1 KGHSH and CDR2 LQKENI. CDR3 loop: CASSDRVSNQPQHF. CDR3 bases: TGTGCCAGCTCAGACAGGGTTAGCAATCAGCCCCAGCATTTT.

The rearrangement joins TRBV2 to TRBJ1-2; 7 bases map to TRBD1. The CDR3 extends over 15 amino acids. Per the germline V gene, CDR1 is SNHLY and CDR2 is FYNNEI. J gave up 6 bases and V 2 bases, and 9 bases lay outside the gene matches. This CDR3 is CASSEPRQGTDGYTF. The CDR3 region has the DNA TGTGCCAGCAGTGAACCTAGACAGGGTACGGATGGCTACACCTTC.

V gene TRBV9 combines with J gene TRBJ2-1, with D perhaps TRBD2 (6 bases). There are 16 residues in the CDR3. The V end lost 0 bases, the J end lost 6 bases, and 16 bases lay between the germline ends. The germline CDR1 and CDR2 sequences are SGDLS and YYNGEE. The CDR3 DNA is TGTGCCAGCAGCGTAGTAGGGCGGGGACTGGGCAATGAGCAGTTCTTC. As protein: CASSVVGRGLGNEQFF.

The V call is TRBV15, the J call TRBJ1-3, with 7 bases matching TRBD1. There are 15 residues in the CDR3. V was clipped by 4 bases and J by 2 bases; unmatched bases: 5. CDR1 LNHNV and CDR2 YYDKDF come from the germline V gene (reference sequence). CDR3 DNA: TGTGCCACCAGCACCAAACAGGGGACTGGAAACACCATATATTTT. This translates into CATSTKQGTGNTIYF. Looking up the rest from reference TRBV15 and TRBJ1-3 gives the full variable domain: DAMVIQNPRYQVTQFGKPVTLSCSQTLNHNVMYWYQQKSSQAPKLLFHYYDKDFNNEADTPDNFQSRRPNTSFCFLDIRSPGLGDTAMYLCATSTKQGTGNTIYFGEGSWLTVV.

This chain uses TRBV21-1 with TRBJ2-7; the listed D gene, TRBD1, was not tested against the DNA. TRBV21-1 is classified as a pseudogene. The CDR3 totals 15 residues. This chain's CDR3 is CASSKVGQGPYEQYF. The CDR3 DNA follows: TGTGCCAGCAGCAAAGTGGGACAGGGACCCTACGAGCAGTACTTC.

This rearrangement joins TRBV7-2 to TRBJ1-3, with a possible D match to TRBD1 (6 bases). This CDR3 region has 14 residues. CDR1 and CDR2 from the germline V gene are SGHTA and FQGNSA. Trimming pared 1 base from V and 2 bases from J, leaving 6 bases between. CDR3 in amino acids: CASSLGGPGNTIYF. CDR3 nucleotide sequence: TGTGCCAGCAGCTTAGGGGGGCCTGGAAACACCATATATTTT.

This clone was seen a single time. This chain joins TRBV12-3 or TRBV12-4 and TRBJ1-5; D is possibly TRBD1 (5 bases). With 6 bases removed from V and 4 bases from J, the gap between germline ends came to 10 bases. CDR3 size: 13 residues. In DNA form, the CDR3 reads TGTGCCAGCAGCTCACAGGAGAATCAGCCCCAGCATTTT. Its protein is CASSSQENQPQHF.

V usage is TRBV7-9 and J usage is TRBJ1-5; D gene unclear. V lost 4 bases to trimming and J lost 7 bases, with 17 bases between them. CDR1 and CDR2 (germline): SEHNR, FQNEAQ (reference sequence). The length of the CDR3 is 15 residues. CDR3 nucleotides: TGTGCCAGCAGCTCGACCAACCTGCCAGGCCAGCCCCAGCATTTT. This sequence encodes CASSSTNLPGQPQHF.

The chain combines TRBV7-9 with TRBJ1-4; D possibly corresponds to TRBD1 (5 bases). V dropped 1 base and J dropped 8 bases, with 5 bases sitting between them. The CDR3 covers 12 residues. Germline loops: CDR1 SEHNR, CDR2 FQNEAQ (reference sequence). This CDR3 reads CASSLGQEKLFF. DNA for the CDR3: TGTGCCAGCAGCTTAGGACAGGAAAAACTGTTTTTT. The whole variable domain, remainder taken from reference TRBV7-9 and TRBJ1-4, is DTGVSQNPRHKITKRGQNVTFRCDPISEHNRLYWYRQTLGQGPEFLTYFQNEAQLEKSRLLSDRFSAERPKGSFSTLEIQRTEQGDSAMYLCASSLGQEKLFFGSGTQLSVL.

The chain carries TRBV19 and TRBJ2-5; 7 nucleotides agree with TRBD2. The CDR3 is 14 residues long. CDR1 is LNHDA and CDR2 is SQIVND in the germline V gene (reference sequence). With 6 bases clipped from V and 4 bases from J, the junction kept 8 bases outside the gene matches. CDR3 sequence reads: CASSPRRGRETQYF. CDR3 DNA sequence: TGTGCCAGTAGCCCCCGGCGGGGGAGAGAGACCCAGTACTTC.